This T cell receptor beta chain came from a study of blood T cell repertoires in COVID-19. Study-level background: Samples representing acute and convalescent COVID-19 were sourced from the United States, Italy and Spain. T cells, B-cell-depleted T cells, or PBMCs provided the cDNA or gDNA that served as material.

Patients at the Seattle site were enrolled during active infection and followed longitudinally. V lost 0 bases to trimming and J lost 7 bases; unmatched junction nucleotides: 6. The CDR3 is made up of 16 amino acids. Germline-derived CDR1 and CDR2 are LGHNA and YNFKEQ. Original processing methods: Estimation of nucleated cell counts relied on the amplification of reference gene primers. The assay was immunoSEQ multiplex PCR, and TCRdb's table has in-frame clones only and misses some. D and trimming come from the DNA, and the V and J calls and clone size come from that table. The sample includes over 150,000 clones, roughly 89% of them seen just once.

The clonotype was recovered from a woman in her 70s with COVID-19, enrolled during active disease. The chain is built from TRBV4-2 and TRBJ1-6; 7 positions agree with TRBD1. Sequencing input: peripheral blood. This chain's CDR3 is CASSQESRGSNSPLHF. Written as DNA, the CDR3 is TGTGCCAGCAGCCAAGAGAGCAGGGGGTCCAATTCACCCCTCCACTTT.